This TCR beta chain was documented in a study of blood T cells in healthy people across ages. This CDR3 spans 16 amino acids. V dropped 6 bases and J dropped 1 base, with 21 bases sitting between them. CDR1 DFQATT and CDR2 SNEGSKA come from the germline V gene (reference sequence). This clonotype is classed as medium-sized. Next came a second PCR, run for about 7 to 12 cycles, which used a sample-barcoded 5' primer along with a J-beta primer mix. TCRdb analysed the 5' RACE reads with MiXCR anew, one entry per CDR3 protein. The repertoire holds around 800,000 distinct CDR3 sequences, with less than 70% as singletons.

V gene TRBV20-1 combines with J gene TRBJ1-2; the D gene is possibly TRBD1 (5 bases). The sequencing input was blood. The sequence came from a man aged 80 or over in good health. This chain's CDR3 is CSAQPPRGGGNYGYTF. CDR3 DNA: TGCAGTGCCCAACCCCCCCGGGGGGGTGGTAACTATGGCTACACCTTC.